The source of this TCR beta chain is a study of T cell responses to AZD1222 COVID-19 vaccine. Libraries were prepared by immunoSEQ multiplex PCR; TCRdb keeps only in-frame clonotypes and omits some of them. The sample includes roughly 270,000 clones, almost 95% of them seen just once. This clonotype originated in an adult who received the AZD1222 COVID-19 vaccine. The starting material was peripheral blood, obtained 28 days after the second AZD1222 dose.

The CDR3 DNA follows: TGCGCCAGCAGTCGGACCGGGACAGTGGACTACGAGCAGTACTTC. The encoded protein is CASSRTGTVDYEQYF. The V and J genes are TRBV4-1 and TRBJ2-7; 7 positions match TRBD1. V lost 6 bases to trimming and J lost 3 bases; unmatched junction nucleotides: 11. This CDR3 has 15 amino acids. Germline CDR1 MGHRA, CDR2 YSYEKL.